Shown below are 21 T cell receptor beta chains from a single sample sequenced in a study of vaccination effects on CD4 cells after COVID-19. Expansion of antigen-specific CD4+ T cells with viral peptide pools was carried out by the ViraFEST assay before sequencing. Cells that had been cultured for 9 to 10 days were the source of isolated CD4+ T cells. Either the BNT162b2 or mRNA-1273 vaccine was given to participants in two doses. Libraries were prepared by immunoSEQ multiplex PCR; TCRdb keeps only in-frame clonotypes and omits some of them. Among roughly 27,000 clones listed, roughly 85% were seen once. These receptors lack a known antigen. The sequences come from CD4+ T cells from PBMCs cultured with SARS-CoV-2 spike peptides, collected after COVID-19 vaccination. These receptors came from a human donor who received a COVID-19 vaccine. Some clones in this sample may be carry-over from other donors' samples.

The chain links TRBV5-1 to TRBJ2-1, with D possibly being TRBD1 or TRBD2 (7 bases each). V was shortened by 4 bases and J by 6 bases, with 23 bases between the two germline ends. The germline gives CDR1 SGHRS, CDR2 YFSETQ. The CDR3 sequence is 17 residues long. The CDR3 sequence is CASSIETGAGVLNEQFF. CDR3 coding DNA: TGCGCCAGCAGCATAGAAACAGGGGCGGGGGTTCTCAATGAGCAGTTCTTC.

The chain employs TRBV4-1 and TRBJ2-1; 11 bases agree with TRBD2. Germline V lookup: CDR1 MGHRA, CDR2 YSYEKL. This CDR3 has 20 amino acids. V lost 1 base, J lost 0 bases, and 11 bases stayed unmatched. The CDR3 spells CASSQVLAGVLKSSYNEQFF. CDR3 coding DNA: TGCGCCAGCAGCCAAGTACTAGCGGGGGTCCTGAAAAGCTCCTACAATGAGCAGTTCTTC.

The chain has TRBV18 and TRBJ1-6; D unclear. Per the germline V gene, CDR1 is KGHSH and CDR2 is LQKENI. Deletions cut 3 bases from V and 5 bases from J, with 14 bases between. There are 16 residues in the CDR3. This chain's CDR3 is CASSPYLQANNSPLHF. CDR3 bases: TGTGCCAGCTCACCCTATCTTCAGGCAAATAATTCACCCCTCCACTTT.

This clone was picked up a small number of times. This chain links TRBV5-1 with TRBJ1-1; D gene uncertain. Germline V CDR1 and CDR2: SGHRS, YFSETQ. The CDR3 is made up of 12 amino acids. Trimming removed 6 bases at V and 1 base at J, with 7 bases between. CDR3 DNA sequence: TGCGCCAGCAATAACGAGAACACTGAAGCTTTCTTT. Encoded protein: CASNNENTEAFF. The full variable domain, in which reference TRBV5-1 and TRBJ1-1 provide the parts outside the CDR3, is KAGVTQTPRYLIKTRGQQVTLSCSPISGHRSVSWYQQTPGQGLQFLFEYFSETQRNKGNFPGRFSGRQFSNSRSEMNVSTLELGDSALYLCASNNENTEAFFGQGTRLTVV.

CDR3 residues: CASSLKGASGGAHEQFF. The CDR3 bases are TGTGCCAGCAGTTTGAAGGGTGCTAGCGGGGGGGCCCATGAGCAGTTCTTC. The V and J genes are TRBV27 and TRBJ2-1, with 12 positions matching TRBD2. The CDR3 covers 17 residues. V lost 3 bases to trimming and J lost 8 bases; unmatched junction nucleotides: 11. CDR1 and CDR2 (germline): MNHEY, SMNVEV (reference sequence).

The rearrangement uses TRBV5-4 and TRBJ1-2; D is unresolved. Per the germline V gene, CDR1 is SGHNT and CDR2 is YYREEE (reference sequence). V was cut by 4 bases and J by 5 bases, with 15 bases left in between. The CDR3 consists of 14 residues. DNA for the CDR3: TGTGCCAGCAGCCAGATGGGAGTGGAGTATGGCTACACCTTC. It translates to CASSQMGVEYGYTF. The entire variable domain, with the rest obtained from reference TRBV5-4 and TRBJ1-2, is as follows: ETGVTQSPTHLIKTRGQQVTLRCSSQSGHNTVSWYQQALGQGPQFIFQYYREEENGRGNFPPRFSGLQFPNYSSELNVNALELDDSALYLCASSQMGVEYGYTFGSGTRLTVV.

The V and J genes are TRBV18 and TRBJ2-7, with D unclear. The CDR3 spans 15 residues. V lost 1 base to trimming and J lost 4 bases, with 14 bases between them. The V gene's germline CDR1 is KGHSH and CDR2 LQKENI. The CDR3 sequence is CASSPLSPQVYEQYV. As DNA, the CDR3 is TGTGCCAGCTCACCACTCTCGCCGCAGGTATACGAGCAGTACGTC.

This sequence joins TRBV11-1 and TRBJ2-1; D ambiguous. The CDR3 totals 14 residues. The germline V gene has CDR1 SGHAT and CDR2 FQDESV (reference sequence). The V gene lost 4 bases and the J gene lost 8 bases, with 15 bases spanning the gap. The CDR3 DNA is TGTGCCAGCAGCTCAGAGGACGTTCCCTATGAGCAGTTCTTC. It encodes CASSSEDVPYEQFF.

The rearrangement uses TRBV11-2 and TRBJ1-1, with a weak D call TRBD1 (5 bases). V was clipped by 5 bases and J by 4 bases, with 14 bases between them. The CDR3 sequence is 14 residues long. CDR1 is SGHAT, CDR2 FQNNGV, per germline. Here the CDR3 DNA reads TGTGCCAGCAGCATTAGGGGTCCGTTCACTGAAGCTTTCTTT. Translation: CASSIRGPFTEAFF.

The chain uses TRBV3-1 (or the pseudogene TRBV3-2) and TRBJ2-7, with 10 bases lining up with TRBD1. V dropped 5 bases and J dropped 5; count of bases not matched to a gene: 6. The CDR3 runs 14 residues. CDR1 and CDR2 from the germline V gene are LGHDT and YNNKEL (reference sequence). The CDR3 sequence: CASSKGQGFDEQYF. CDR3 DNA: TGTGCCAGCAGCAAGGGACAGGGGTTTGACGAGCAGTACTTC.

This chain connects TRBV11-3 to TRBJ2-4; D remains ambiguous. The CDR3 contains 15 residues. In germline, CDR1 is SGHNT, CDR2 YENEEA. V was clipped by 4 bases and J by 1 base, with 11 bases between them. DNA for the CDR3: TGTGCCAGCAGCTGCCCCCCGCTTGCCAAAAACATTCAGTACTTC. Its protein product is CASSCPPLAKNIQYF.

The chain recombines TRBV7-9 with TRBJ2-5, with D perhaps matching TRBD1 (7 bases). Trimming removed 10 bases from V and 2 bases from J, with 20 bases in between. The germline gives CDR1 SEHNR, CDR2 FQNEAQ (reference sequence). The CDR3 contains 15 residues. CDR3 nucleotide sequence: TGTGCCACCTCCTCCGGCAGGGGGGTGCAAGAGACCCAGTACTTC. Protein product: CATSSGRGVQETQYF.

This chain connects TRBV19 to TRBJ1-1, with unresolved D. The CDR3 is 13 residues long. The V end lost 0 bases, the J end lost 6 bases, and 8 bases lay between the germline ends. Germline assignment: CDR1 LNHDA and CDR2 SQIVND (reference sequence). The DNA of the CDR3 is TGTGCCAGTAGTATAGATGCAGGTTCTGAAGCTTTCTTT. This codes for CASSIDAGSEAFF.

With respect to this clone: The same CDR3 can be traced to other DNA sequences in this sample. This chain uses TRBV7-2 with TRBJ1-2; the D gene is possibly TRBD1 (6 bases). CDR3 size: 16 residues. Trimming removed 5 bases at V and 5 bases at J, with 21 bases between. The germline gives CDR1 SGHTA, CDR2 FQGNSA. The CDR3 protein is CASSLFVADSAYGYTF. The CDR3 nucleotides read TGTGCCAGCAGCCTATTTGTAGCGGACAGTGCTTATGGCTACACCTTC.

The chain couples TRBV5-1 to TRBJ1-1; perhaps TRBD1 as D (5 bases). This CDR3 comprises 14 residues. The V end lost 9 bases, the J end lost 1 base, and 16 bases lay between the germline ends. Germline assignment: CDR1 SGHRS and CDR2 YFSETQ. The CDR3 is CATAPAGRNTEAFF. For the CDR3, the DNA is TGCGCCACGGCCCCCGCAGGGCGGAACACTGAAGCTTTCTTT.

J is TRBJ1-3 and V is TRBV24-1, with D hard to call. V was trimmed by 5 bases and J by 0 bases, leaving 16 bases between them. Germline CDR1 and CDR2: KGHDR and SFDVKD. This CDR3 comprises 17 residues. For the CDR3, the DNA is TGTGCCACCAGTGCCAATTTGTCACTGCTCTCTGGAAACACCATATATTTT. It encodes CATSANLSLLSGNTIYF.

Concerning this clone: One end of the junction does not line up with germline, which may come from a read error. CDR3 DNA: TGTGCCAGCAGTTACGGACAGGGGAAGAGTAAATTC. Its translation: CASSYGQGKSKF. This chain links TRBV6-2 or TRBV6-3 with TRBJ1-2; 9 bases line up with TRBD1. CDR3 length: 12 amino acids. Germline V gene sequence: CDR1 MNHEY, CDR2 SVGEGT.

Here the CDR3 DNA reads TGCGCCAGCAGCACGTCGGACGCGGAGGATAGCAATCAGCCCCAGCATTTT. Residues: CASSTSDAEDSNQPQHF. V usage is TRBV5-1 and J usage is TRBJ1-5; D unresolved. CDR1 and CDR2 (germline): SGHRS, YFSETQ. This CDR3 has 17 residues. Trimming pared 4 bases from V and 0 bases from J, leaving 17 bases between.

J is TRBJ1-1 and V is TRBV7-2, with D possibly being TRBD1 (6 bases). From germline, CDR1 is SGHTA and CDR2 FQGNSA. V was shortened by 0 bases and J by 5 bases, with 10 bases between the two germline ends. This CDR3 has 14 residues. CDR3 sequence (DNA): TGTGCCAGCAGCTTAGCAGTAGGGGGAACTGAAGCTTTCTTT. Its translation is CASSLAVGGTEAFF. The full variable domain, its missing parts supplied by reference TRBV7-2 and TRBJ1-1, is GAGVSQSPSNKVTEKGKDVELRCDPISGHTALYWYRQSLGQGLEFLIYFQGNSAPDKSGLPSDRFSAERTGGSVSTLTIQRTQQEDSAVYLCASSLAVGGTEAFFGQGTRLTVV.

The table lists this clone with a count of one. This chain links TRBV2 with TRBJ2-3; 9 bases are a match to TRBD2. Germline V gene data show CDR1 as SNHLY and CDR2 as FYNNEI. This CDR3 comprises 15 residues. Trimming took 4 bases from V and 5 from J; bases not matched to a gene: 7. Here the CDR3 DNA reads TGTGCCAGCAGTGTGTTGCGGGGGGGCGGAGATACGCAGTATTTT. Protein: CASSVLRGGGDTQYF.

V and J are TRBV30 and TRBJ2-1; 9 bases are shared with TRBD2. Germline CDR1 reads GTSNPN; CDR2 reads SVGIG (reference sequence). V was pared by 0 bases and J by 4 bases, with 10 bases of the junction left unmatched. The CDR3 contains 17 residues. The CDR3 loop reads CAWSVRVGTSLYNEQFF. The CDR3 DNA is TGTGCCTGGAGTGTACGGGTGGGGACTAGCTTATACAATGAGCAGTTCTTC.